Each of the 25 T cell receptor beta chains below was sequenced from the same sample in a study of T cells in Graves' hyperthyroidism and ophthalmopathy. What was amplified from RNA transcripts were TCR beta CDR3 regions. The TCR CDR3 first-round RT-PCR relied on the HTBI primer set. TCRdb re-called the multiplex PCR reads with MiXCR, one entry per CDR3 protein. The table has roughly 500,000 distinct CDR3 sequences, 46% seen once; the top ten hold around two fifths. Sequencing was carried out using peripheral blood or thyroid tissue (not recorded which). These TCRs come from an adult woman with Graves' disease, either hyperthyroidism or ophthalmopathy (not recorded which).

Ten or more counts support this clonotype. The CDR3 loop is CSARRDSYGYTF. The DNA of the CDR3 is TGCAGTGCTAGAAGGGACAGCTATGGCTACACCTTC. V usage is TRBV20-1 and J usage is TRBJ1-2, with TRBD1 matching 7 bases. Germline CDR1 is DFQATT and CDR2 is SNEGSKA (reference sequence). Trimming cost V 2 bases and J 4 bases; bases outside gene matches: 1. This CDR3 region has 12 residues.

The chain joins TRBV10-3 to TRBJ1-6; 11 bases are shared with TRBD1. CDR1 and CDR2 (germline): ENHRY, SYGVKD. V shed 6 bases and J 8 bases; nucleotides not matched to a gene: 6. CDR3 size: 15 residues. This chain's CDR3 is CAIRQDRGPDSPLHF. CDR3 coding DNA: TGTGCCATCAGACAGGACAGGGGGCCGGATTCACCCCTCCACTTT.

The gene calls are TRBV29-1 and TRBJ2-7; 9 bases fit TRBD1. Germline loops: CDR1 SQVTM, CDR2 ANQGSEA. The V segment lost 6 bases and the J segment 6 bases; nucleotides outside the gene matches: 9. The CDR3 has 13 amino acids. CDR3 DNA: TGCAGCGTAACCGGGACAGGGTGGTCCGAGCAGTACTTC. Translating it yields CSVTGTGWSEQYF.

V gene TRBV7-9 combines with J gene TRBJ1-2, with D tentatively TRBD1 (5 bases). Germline V gene sequence: CDR1 SEHNR, CDR2 FQNEAQ (reference sequence). V lost 5 bases to trimming and J lost 8 bases, with 15 bases between them. This CDR3 comprises 13 residues. In DNA, the CDR3 is TGTGCCAGCAGCCATGGGATGGGGCGCGGCTACACCTTC. It is translated as CASSHGMGRGYTF.

This clonotype has just a few counts. The chain employs TRBV5-1 and TRBJ2-3, with unresolved D. V was pared by 1 base and J by 2 bases, with 5 bases between. The CDR3 consists of 13 residues. Germline CDR1 SGHRS, CDR2 YFSETQ. The CDR3 sequence is CASSLHATDTQYF. The CDR3, as DNA: TGCGCCAGCAGCTTGCACGCCACAGATACGCAGTATTTT.

Details on this clonotype: A clone one base away is much larger, so this may be a read error. V and J are TRBV29-1 and TRBJ1-2; D is unresolved. The V gene lost 5 bases and the J gene lost 14 bases, with 15 bases spanning the gap. This CDR3 comprises 10 residues. Germline loops: CDR1 SQVTM, CDR2 ANQGSEA. In DNA, the CDR3 is TGCAGCGTTTGGAGAGAGGGCAAGACCTTC. Amino acids: CSVWREGKTF.

The V and J genes are TRBV20-1 and TRBJ1-1; no clear D gene. Germline CDR1 and CDR2: DFQATT and SNEGSKA (reference sequence). V lost 3 bases to trimming and J lost 11 bases, with 13 bases between them. CDR3 length: 11 residues. The CDR3 DNA reads as TGCAGTGCTAGGAGGAATGACGAGGCTTTCTTT. This gives the protein CSARRNDEAFF.

In its sample, this clonotype was seen a few times. This chain joins TRBV28 and TRBJ1-2; D call uncertain. Germline V CDR1 and CDR2: MDHEN, SYDVKM. This CDR3 contains 15 residues. V gave up 0 bases and J gave up 4 bases, with 12 bases separating them. CDR3 residues: CASSLWSPLRYGYTF. The CDR3 DNA is TGTGCCAGCAGTTTATGGTCTCCACTTCGCTATGGCTACACCTTC.

CDR3 in DNA: TGTGCCAGCAGTTCGCCGGGACAGGGGGAGAACACTGAAGCTTTCTTT. It encodes CASSSPGQGENTEAFF. This chain links TRBV28 with TRBJ1-1; 11 bases map to TRBD1. Germline CDR1 MDHEN, CDR2 SYDVKM. Germline trimming cut 4 bases from V and 1 base from J; bases unmatched to any gene: 5. The CDR3 consists of 16 residues.

This chain uses TRBV20-1 with TRBJ2-5; TRBD2 aligns across 7 bases. V lost 6 bases to trimming and J lost 4 bases; unmatched junction nucleotides: 17. Germline V gene data show CDR1 as DFQATT and CDR2 as SNEGSKA (reference sequence). The CDR3 consists of 16 residues. CDR3 sequence reads: CSAPVVWGGTRETQYF. In nucleotides, the CDR3 is TGCAGTGCCCCCGTAGTTTGGGGAGGGACCAGAGAGACCCAGTACTTC.

This clonotype showed up just once. A single base separates this from a much larger clone, so it may be a read error. The chain's CDR3 is CAISYVTGELFF. CDR3 sequence (DNA): TGTGCCATCAGTTACGTCACCGGGGAGCTGTTTTTT. V usage is TRBV6-5 and J usage is TRBJ2-2; D ambiguous. Looked up from germline, CDR1 is MNHEY and CDR2 is SVGAGI. There are 12 residues in the CDR3.

This rearrangement joins TRBV10-3 to TRBJ2-7; either TRBD1 or TRBD2 may fit D (5 bases each). V lost 6 bases and J 2 bases, leaving 14 bases between the germline ends. This CDR3 region has 14 residues. Germline CDR1 is ENHRY and CDR2 is SYGVKD. DNA of the CDR3: TGTGCCATCAGCCGTGACAGAGCGGCCTACGAGCAGTACTTC. As protein: CAISRDRAAYEQYF.

The V call is TRBV20-1, the J call TRBJ2-5; D assignment may be TRBD1 or TRBD2 (6 bases each). Germline assignment: CDR1 DFQATT and CDR2 SNEGSKA (reference sequence). Trimming removed 5 bases at V and 5 bases at J, with 18 bases between. CDR3 length equals 14 residues. In DNA form, the CDR3 reads TGCAGTGCTGGGGGGCTAAGAGGCCCCGAGACCCAGTACTTC. It translates to CSAGGLRGPETQYF.

This clonotype occurred a few times. The chain uses TRBV24-1 and TRBJ2-1; D is undetermined. This CDR3 has 12 residues. CDR1 and CDR2 from the germline V gene are KGHDR and SFDVKD. The V end was cut by 1 base, the J end by 7 bases, with 4 bases between. The CDR3 loop is CATSDLVNEQFF. Here the CDR3 DNA reads TGTGCCACCAGTGATTTAGTTAATGAGCAGTTCTTC.

This clonotype has a handful of counts. The chain combines TRBV19 with TRBJ1-2; D uncertain. Germline assignment: CDR1 LNHDA and CDR2 SQIVND (reference sequence). The V gene lost 3 bases and the J gene lost 8 bases, with 10 bases spanning the gap. The CDR3 has 12 amino acids. CDR3 amino acids: CASSIGGGGYTF. The CDR3 nucleotides are TGTGCCAGTAGTATTGGCGGCGGAGGCTACACCTTC. Drawing the rest from reference TRBV19 and TRBJ1-2, the complete variable domain is DGGITQSPKYLFRKEGQNVTLSCEQNLNHDAMYWYRQDPGQGLRLIYYSQIVNDFQKGDIAEGYSVSREKKESFPLTVTSAQKNPTAFYLCASSIGGGGYTFGSGTRLTVV.

The rearrangement joins TRBV15 to TRBJ1-5, with D perhaps TRBD1 (6 bases). The CDR3 spans 15 residues. In germline, CDR1 is LNHNV, CDR2 YYDKDF (reference sequence). Trimming left V 6 bases short and J 3 bases short, with 15 bases between. The CDR3 bases are TGTGCCACCAGGACTACGGGGGCGAACAATCAGCCCCAGCATTTT. Residues: CATRTTGANNQPQHF.

This chain joins TRBV3-1 and TRBJ2-2; a possible D gene is TRBD1 (6 bases). V was pared by 2 bases and J by 3 bases, with 13 bases between. There are 16 residues in the CDR3. Germline V gene lookup returns CDR1 LGHDT and CDR2 YNNKEL (reference sequence). DNA for the CDR3: TGTGCCAGCAGCCAAATGGGACACCTTGACACCGGGGAGCTGTTTTTT. Its protein product is CASSQMGHLDTGELFF. The full variable domain, rest sourced from reference TRBV3-1 and TRBJ2-2, is DTAVSQTPKYLVTQMGNDKSIKCEQNLGHDTMYWYKQDSKKFLKIMFSYNNKELIINETVPNRFSPKSPDKAHLNLHINSLELGDSAVYFCASSQMGHLDTGELFFGEGSRLTVL.

At least ten counts were recorded for this clonotype. This sequence joins TRBV11-2 and TRBJ1-1; 8 bases match TRBD1. Germline CDR1 reads SGHAT; CDR2 reads FQNNGV. Trimming took 5 bases from V and 10 from J; bases not matched to a gene: 12. The CDR3 consists of 14 residues. CDR3 in DNA: TGTGCCAGCAGCCCGAGACTGACAGGGGACGGAGCTTTCTTT. Translation gives CASSPRLTGDGAFF.

The rearrangement links TRBV20-1 to TRBJ2-7; D gene unclear. This CDR3 is built from 13 residues. Deletions cut 5 bases from V and 2 bases from J, with 13 bases between. CDR1 and CDR2 (germline): DFQATT, SNEGSKA (reference sequence). The CDR3: CSAERVRTYEQYF. CDR3 in DNA: TGCAGTGCTGAAAGGGTCCGTACCTACGAGCAGTACTTC.

The chain employs TRBV15 and TRBJ2-7; TRBD1 matches 7 bases. The germline gives CDR1 LNHNV, CDR2 YYDKDF (reference sequence). Trimming took 5 bases from V and 10 from J; bases not matched to a gene: 5. The CDR3 is made up of 11 amino acids. CDR3 DNA: TGTGCCACCAGCTCAGGGGGTCTTCAGTACTTC. Amino acids: CATSSGGLQYF.

This clonotype was counted ten times or more. The genes are TRBV11-2 and TRBJ1-1; D uncertain. There are 14 residues in the CDR3. Deletions cut 0 bases from V and 0 bases from J, with 5 bases between. Germline V CDR1 and CDR2: SGHAT, FQNNGV. CDR3 coding DNA: TGTGCCAGCAGCTTAGACACAATGAACACTGAAGCTTTCTTT. Its protein product is CASSLDTMNTEAFF.

This clonotype was seen repeatedly, ten times or more. The V call is TRBV20-1, the J call TRBJ2-7, with TRBD1 matching 7 bases. This CDR3 has 14 residues. V lost 3 bases, J lost 3 bases, and 8 bases stayed unmatched. In germline, CDR1 is DFQATT, CDR2 SNEGSKA (reference sequence). The CDR3 protein is CSASHDRTGYEQYF. The CDR3 nucleotides are TGCAGTGCTAGTCACGACAGGACAGGCTACGAGCAGTACTTC.

This clonotype was detected only once. The chain employs TRBV20-1 and TRBJ1-4; D call uncertain. V was shortened by 3 bases and J by 8 bases, with 19 bases between the two germline ends. The length of the CDR3 is 15 residues. The V gene's germline CDR1 is DFQATT and CDR2 SNEGSKA (reference sequence). The CDR3 spells CSASGPTDGREKLFF. The CDR3 DNA reads TGCAGTGCTAGTGGTCCGACTGACGGGCGAGAAAAACTGTTTTTT.

V usage is TRBV12-3 or TRBV12-4 and J usage is TRBJ1-5; D unresolved. The CDR3 sequence is 13 residues long. Trimming shortened V by 2 bases and J by 14 bases, and 16 bases separated the two germline ends. The CDR3 nucleotides read TGTGCCAGCAGTTTATCCGGGAGGGTCTACGAGCATTTT. It yields the protein CASSLSGRVYEHF.

Many counts were recorded for this clonotype. This chain joins TRBV10-1 and TRBJ2-2, with D perhaps matching TRBD2 (5 bases). This CDR3 is built from 13 residues. Trimming pared 8 bases from V and 0 bases from J, leaving 7 bases between. Per the germline V gene, CDR1 is WNHNN and CDR2 is SYGVQD (reference sequence). CDR3 coding DNA: TGCGCCAGCGGGAGTTCGAACACCGGGGAGCTGTTTTTT. Amino acids: CASGSSNTGELFF.